A single sample gave rise to the 14 T cell receptor beta chains below, sequenced in a study of blood T cell repertoires in COVID-19. Profiled with immunoSEQ multiplex PCR; TCRdb holds only in-frame clones, not every one. The table lists approximately 150,000 clones, 83% of them singletons. The sequencing input was peripheral blood. All receptors come from a woman in her seventies who had recovered from COVID-19.

This clone is a singleton in its sample. The chain is built from TRBV21-1 and TRBJ2-7; the table's D gene call, TRBD1, was not cross checked with the DNA. TRBV21-1 is labeled a pseudogene. This CDR3 spans 16 amino acids. CDR3 DNA: TGTGCCAGCACGTCTCCCCGGGACAGGGGGCCTTGGGAGCAGTACTTC. It specifies CASTSPRDRGPWEQYF.

This clone was observed a few times. J is TRBJ1-5 and V is TRBV4-1; D unresolved. This CDR3 is 14 amino acids long. Per germline, CDR1 MGHRA and CDR2 YSYEKL. V was pared by 4 bases and J by 5 bases, with 12 bases between. CDR3: CASSPWRADQPQHF. The CDR3 DNA is TGCGCCAGCAGCCCCTGGAGGGCCGATCAGCCCCAGCATTTT.

The chain is built from TRBV7-6 and TRBJ2-2, with 10 bases matching TRBD2. The J segment lost 4 bases and the V segment lost 1 base, leaving 6 bases of the junction unmatched. Germline V gives CDR1 SGHVS, CDR2 FNYEAQ. The CDR3 totals 17 residues. Here the CDR3 DNA reads TGTGCCAGCAGCTTAGTAGGGGGGACTAGCGCCACCGGGGAGCTGTTTTTT. Protein: CASSLVGGTSATGELFF. Full variable domain (rest looked up from reference TRBV7-6 and TRBJ2-2): GAGVSQSPRYKVTKRGQDVALRCDPISGHVSLYWYRQALGQGPEFLTYFNYEAQQDKSGLPNDRFSAERPEGSISTLTIQRTEQRDSAMYRCASSLVGGTSATGELFFGEGSRLTVL.

A word on this clone: Germline is not matched at one junction end, which may reflect a read error. The chain is built from TRBV7-7 and TRBJ2-2; 9 nucleotides line up with TRBD2. The CDR3 covers 18 residues. Germline V lookup: CDR1 SSHAT, CDR2 FNYEAQ (reference sequence). The DNA of the CDR3 is TGTGCTAGCAGCTTAGCTCCGACTAGCGGACCTAGGGCCGGGGAGCTGTTTTTT. Translating it yields CASSLAPTSGPRAGELFF.

The chain links TRBV4-1 to TRBJ2-7; TRBD2 matches at 8 bases. V dropped 1 base and J dropped 0; count of bases not matched to a gene: 11. The length of the CDR3 is 18 residues. Germline CDR1 reads MGHRA; CDR2 reads YSYEKL. The CDR3 nucleotides are TGCGCCAGCAGCCAAGGAGGATTAGCGGGGCCCGCCTCCTACGAGCAGTACTTC. It specifies CASSQGGLAGPASYEQYF.

This clone was counted only a few times. The rearrangement uses TRBV2 and TRBJ2-7, with D perhaps matching TRBD2 (6 bases). The V gene's germline CDR1 is SNHLY and CDR2 FYNNEI. Deletions cut 7 bases from V and 7 bases from J, with 17 bases between. There are 13 residues in the CDR3. The CDR3 here is CASTTTSRSEQYF. CDR3 sequence (DNA): TGTGCCAGCACTACGACTAGTAGGAGTGAGCAGTACTTC.

The chain uses TRBV5-8 and TRBJ2-5, with 7 bases lining up with TRBD1. This CDR3 region has 14 residues. V shed 5 bases and J 4 bases; nucleotides not matched to a gene: 8. The V gene's germline CDR1 is SGHTS and CDR2 YDEGEE. Written as DNA, the CDR3 is TGTGCCAGCAGGTTGACAGGGCGGAGAGAGACCCAGTACTTC. Amino acid sequence: CASRLTGRRETQYF.

This rearrangement joins TRBV7-3 to TRBJ1-1, with a possible D match to TRBD1 (5 bases). Trimming took 5 bases from V and 3 from J, leaving 16 bases between them. Germline CDR1 reads SGHTA; CDR2 reads FQGTGA. The CDR3 is 15 residues long. The CDR3 DNA follows: TGTGCCAGCAGCCCCCAAGGGGAGGTGGACACTGAAGCTTTCTTT. Amino acids: CASSPQGEVDTEAFF.

The J gene is TRBJ1-2, the V gene TRBV11-2; TRBD1 aligns across 7 bases. This CDR3 is 13 amino acids long. Germline trimming cut 3 bases from V and 8 bases from J; bases unmatched to any gene: 6. Germline loops: CDR1 SGHAT, CDR2 FQNNGV. The CDR3 reads CASSLRQGLGYTF. CDR3 in DNA: TGTGCCAGCAGCTTGCGACAGGGTCTCGGCTACACCTTC.

This chain links TRBV18 with TRBJ1-1; 8 nucleotides match TRBD1. This CDR3 is 15 amino acids long. CDR1 and CDR2 (germline): KGHSH, LQKENI. V lost 4 bases, J lost 1 base, and 5 bases stayed unmatched. The CDR3 DNA reads TGTGCCAGCTCACGAGGAGGACAGGGGAACACTGAAGCTTTCTTT. Translation gives CASSRGGQGNTEAFF. Supplemented by reference TRBV18 and TRBJ1-1, the full variable domain reads NAGVMQNPRHLVRRRGQEARLRCSPMKGHSHVYWYRQLPEEGLKFMVYLQKENIIDESGMPKERFSAEFPKEGPSILRIQQVVRGDSAAYFCASSRGGQGNTEAFFGQGTRLTVV.

The rearrangement joins TRBV6-5 to TRBJ2-5; 7 bases fit TRBD2. Germline values: CDR1 MNHEY, CDR2 SVGAGI. This CDR3 has 14 residues. Trimming removed 3 bases from V and 2 bases from J; junction bases left unmatched: 3. The CDR3 nucleotides read TGTGCCAGCAGTTATTCCGGGAGGCAAGAGACCCAGTACTTC. This codes for CASSYSGRQETQYF.

With respect to this clone: No conserved phenylalanine or tryptophan ends this CDR3, so it is likely a read error. The limits of the CDR3 on the DNA are not certain, so only TCRdb's listed CDR3 is given. The rearrangement uses TRBV23-1 and TRBJ2-3; the DNA was not used to check the table's D call, TRBD2. TRBV23-1 is reported as an ORF; its role is uncertain. Counting both end residues, the CDR3 totals 12 amino acids. CDR3 residues: CASSQSRPSSSP.

The V and J genes are TRBV6-5 and TRBJ2-6; possible D gene TRBD1, 5 bases. The CDR3 has 15 residues. V lost 5 bases and J lost 3, with 11 bases in between. Germline V gene lookup returns CDR1 MNHEY and CDR2 SVGAGI. The CDR3 loop is CASSTVRVGANVLTF. In DNA, the CDR3 is TGTGCCAGCAGTACCGTCAGGGTTGGGGCCAACGTCCTGACTTTC.

The genes are TRBV6-6 and TRBJ2-5, with TRBD2 matching over 8 bases. The germline gives CDR1 MNHNY, CDR2 SVGAGI (reference sequence). V shed 6 bases and J 3 bases; nucleotides not matched to a gene: 9. The CDR3 totals 15 residues. The chain's CDR3 is CASSPVGRGEETQYF. DNA of the CDR3: TGTGCCAGCAGCCCGGTTGGGCGGGGGGAAGAGACCCAGTACTTC.